The clone carrying this T cell receptor (beta chain) appeared once. This record comes from a study of ipilimumab plus nivolumab after autologous stem cell transplantation. Looking at the study overall: Median doses per patient: roughly 5 ipilimumab, fewer than ten nivolumab. Myeloma patients were high-risk transplant-naive or relapsed within 3 years of first autologous transplant.

Ipilimumab, 1 mg/kg, started 14 to 28 days after autologous transplant. TCRdb keeps only in-frame clones here, not all; method: immunoSEQ multiplex PCR. The sample comprises approximately 12,000 clones, 75% of which are singletons, and more than 9.5% rests with the top ten. The V and J ends lost 5 bases and 4 bases, in that order; junction bases with no gene match: 14. The CDR3 spans 17 residues. Per germline, CDR1 MNHEY and CDR2 SMNVEV (reference sequence). V gene TRBV27 combines with J gene TRBJ1-5, with TRBD1 matching over 7 bases. This sequence originates from a male donor with multiple myeloma. The specimen was PBMCs, collected in a trial of ipilimumab plus nivolumab as post-transplant consolidation. The CDR3 DNA sequence: TGTGCCAGCAGTACATCCCCCCTTCACAGGGGAAATCAGCCCCAGCATTTT. Translation gives CASSTSPLHRGNQPQHF.